A single sample gave rise to the 21 T cell receptor beta chains below, sequenced in a study of cytomegalovirus exposure and HLA in healthy donors. The PCR contained 60 Vbeta and 13 Jbeta primers. The protocol was immunoSEQ multiplex PCR, while the TCRdb copy is restricted to in-frame clones and leaves out a portion. The data hold about 180,000 clones, with 75% to 85% observed a single time. Sequencing input: PBMCs. The source of these receptors is a woman under 30 in good health and CMV-seropositive.

This chain joins TRBV30 and TRBJ2-3; 7 nucleotides align to TRBD1. Germline loops: CDR1 GTSNPN, CDR2 SVGIG (reference sequence). The V segment lost 4 bases and the J segment 2 bases; nucleotides outside the gene matches: 6. The CDR3 is 14 amino acids. Here the CDR3 reads CAWNPGGVTDTQYF. The CDR3, as DNA: TGTGCCTGGAATCCAGGGGGTGTCACAGATACGCAGTATTTT.

CDR3 DNA sequence: TGTGCCAGCTCACCTCTTACAGGGTGGCAGTACTTC. Its translation: CASSPLTGWQYF. J is TRBJ2-7 and V is TRBV18, with D perhaps matching TRBD1 (6 bases). With 3 bases removed from V and 9 bases from J, the gap between germline ends came to 12 bases. This CDR3 is 12 amino acids long. Germline values: CDR1 KGHSH, CDR2 LQKENI.

V is TRBV5-6 and J is TRBJ2-1; D is possibly TRBD2 (6 bases). This CDR3 is 16 amino acids long. Trimming cost V 2 bases and J 8 bases, with 20 bases left between them. CDR1 is SGHDT and CDR2 is YYEEEE in the germline V gene. CDR3 nucleotides: TGTGCCAGCAGCTTCGGAGGGCTGGGGACCATCGATGAGCAGTTCTTC. Encoded protein: CASSFGGLGTIDEQFF.

There are a few counts of this clone. The chain is built from TRBV2 and TRBJ1-2; no firm D call. The germline V and J ends were trimmed by 8 bases and 2 bases, with 15 bases remaining between them. Germline loops: CDR1 SNHLY, CDR2 FYNNEI. CDR3 length: 14 amino acids. CDR3 DNA: TGTGCCAGCTCTCCTGGGCCTCCAAACTATGGCTACACCTTC. Its translation: CASSPGPPNYGYTF.

The CDR3 region has the DNA TGTGCCAGCAGGGGTCGAAGGGGGAGCGAGACCCAGTACTTC. Its translation: CASRGRRGSETQYF. The V call is TRBV21-1, the J call TRBJ2-5; the table's D gene call, TRBD1, was not cross checked with the DNA. TRBV21-1 is a documented pseudogene. The CDR3 has 14 residues.

J is TRBJ2-7 and V is TRBV7-2, with D maybe TRBD1 (6 bases). Germline V gene data show CDR1 as SGHTA and CDR2 as FQGNSA. CDR3 length: 14 amino acids. With 5 bases removed from V and 5 bases from J, the gap between germline ends came to 16 bases. The CDR3 region is CASSPGAARHEQYF. In nucleotides, the CDR3 is TGTGCCAGCAGCCCAGGGGCGGCGCGCCACGAGCAGTACTTC.

This chain links TRBV28 with TRBJ1-6; possible D gene TRBD1, 5 bases. V lost 2 bases and J lost 10, with 12 bases in between. The CDR3 is 14 residues long. Germline assignment: CDR1 MDHEN and CDR2 SYDVKM. CDR3 nucleotide sequence: TGTGCCAGCAGTTTACAGGGAAGGGAATCACCCCTCCACTTT. Its protein product is CASSLQGRESPLHF.

The J gene is TRBJ2-5, the V gene TRBV9; 8 bases are a match to TRBD1. Judging by the DNA end, TRBJ2-7 fits better; the J call may be wrong. The CDR3 contains 15 residues. Germline lookup yields CDR1 SGDLS and CDR2 YYNGEE. The CDR3 here is CASSVGGTGNYEQYF. The DNA of the CDR3 is TGTGCCAGCAGCGTAGGCGGGACAGGTAACTACGAGCAGTACTTC.

The chain joins TRBV27 to TRBJ2-3; the match to TRBD1 covers 7 bases. The CDR3 has 16 residues. CDR1 and CDR2 from the germline V gene are MNHEY and SMNVEV (reference sequence). J lost 7 bases, V lost 6 bases, and 16 bases had no gene match. CDR3 DNA: TGTGCCAGCAGCTTCGGCCCCGACAGGGTTGGAAATACGCAGTATTTT. This translates into CASSFGPDRVGNTQYF.

The chain links TRBV7-9 to TRBJ1-2; 9 positions match TRBD1. CDR1 and CDR2 (germline): SEHNR, FQNEAQ (reference sequence). Trimming at V came to 1 base and at J to 4 bases, leaving 13 bases not matched to a gene. The CDR3 is 18 residues long. CDR3 sequence (DNA): TGTGCCAGCAGCTTAGGGGGCGTCCGTGGACAGGGGTCCTATGGCTACACCTTC. It is translated as CASSLGGVRGQGSYGYTF.

This chain joins TRBV27 and TRBJ2-7, with 9 bases matching TRBD1. The germline V gene encodes CDR1 MNHEY and CDR2 SMNVEV (reference sequence). V shed 5 bases and J 4 bases; nucleotides not matched to a gene: 6. CDR3 size: 14 residues. CDR3 residues: CASSIGTGLYEQYF. For the CDR3, the DNA is TGTGCCAGCAGTATCGGGACAGGGTTATACGAGCAGTACTTC.

The chain combines TRBV27 with TRBJ1-4, with TRBD1 matching over 9 bases. V trimming: 6 bases; J trimming: 5 bases; junction bases outside the gene matches: 7. Germline V gene lookup returns CDR1 MNHEY and CDR2 SMNVEV (reference sequence). The CDR3 contains 15 residues. CDR3 sequence reads: CASRFSGQGNEKLFF. CDR3 nucleotides: TGTGCCAGCAGGTTTTCGGGACAGGGCAATGAAAAACTGTTTTTT. Combining the CDR3 with reference TRBV27 and TRBJ1-4 gives the whole variable domain EAQVTQNPRYLITVTGKKLTVTCSQNMNHEYMSWYRQDPGLGLRQIYYSMNVEVTDKGDVPEGYKVSRKEKRNFPLILESPSPNQTSLYFCASRFSGQGNEKLFFGSGTQLSVL.

V usage is TRBV4-3 and J usage is TRBJ1-3; D may be TRBD1 (6 bases). V lost 4 bases and J lost 9, with 19 bases in between. Germline V gives CDR1 LGHNA, CDR2 YSLEER. CDR3 size: 15 residues. CDR3 coding DNA: TGCGCCAGCAGCCGCGCCACAGGGTTTTCGGGCACCATATATTTT. This encodes CASSRATGFSGTIYF.

The chain is built from TRBV9 and TRBJ2-1; possibly TRBD2 for D (6 bases). From germline, CDR1 is SGDLS and CDR2 YYNGEE. Trimming left V 7 bases short and J 7 bases short, with 6 bases between. The CDR3 spans 10 residues. The CDR3, as DNA: TGTGCCAGCGGGAGGAATGAGCAGTTCTTC. It is translated as CASGRNEQFF.

This clone was picked up one time. This chain links TRBV6-1 with TRBJ1-1; D perhaps matches TRBD1 (5 bases). The CDR3 length is 14 residues. The V end was cut by 0 bases, the J end by 5 bases, with 10 bases between. Per the germline V gene, CDR1 is MNHNS and CDR2 is SASEGT. The CDR3 sequence: CASSEAGARTEAFF. For the CDR3, the DNA is TGTGCCAGCAGTGAAGCAGGGGCAAGGACTGAAGCTTTCTTT.

J is TRBJ2-7 and V is TRBV29-1; no clear D gene. This CDR3 region has 12 residues. V shed 6 bases and J shed 1 base, with 10 bases lying between them. The germline V gene has CDR1 SQVTM and CDR2 ANQGSEA. CDR3 in amino acids: CSVIIRSYEQYF. CDR3 nucleotide sequence: TGCAGCGTGATAATCAGGTCCTACGAGCAGTACTTC.

On this clone itself: Other DNA sequences in this specimen translate into the identical CDR3. The V call is TRBV4-3, the J call TRBJ1-5; D uncertain. Trimming took 1 base from V and 7 from J, leaving 8 bases between them. This CDR3 is 13 amino acids long. The V gene's germline CDR1 is LGHNA and CDR2 YSLEER. The CDR3: CASSQGLRQPQHF. CDR3 DNA sequence: TGCGCCAGCAGCCAAGGGCTGAGGCAGCCCCAGCATTTT.

The chain uses TRBV28 and TRBJ2-7; TRBD2 matches at 8 bases. Trimming removed 6 bases from V and 5 bases from J; junction bases left unmatched: 12. The CDR3 spans 15 residues. Germline CDR1 reads MDHEN; CDR2 reads SYDVKM. The CDR3 DNA is TGTGCCAGCAGCTGGGGGGGACTAGAGGCCCACGAGCAGTACTTC. Protein: CASSWGGLEAHEQYF.

V usage is TRBV18 and J usage is TRBJ1-1; 10 bases are shared with TRBD1. The germline V gene has CDR1 KGHSH and CDR2 LQKENI. The CDR3 totals 14 residues. The ends lost 4 bases at V and 3 bases at J; junction bases unmatched: 2. CDR3 protein: CASSRDRGHTEAFF. The CDR3 DNA sequence: TGTGCCAGCTCACGAGACAGGGGGCACACTGAAGCTTTCTTT. The complete variable domain, with remaining parts taken from reference TRBV18 and TRBJ1-1, reads NAGVMQNPRHLVRRRGQEARLRCSPMKGHSHVYWYRQLPEEGLKFMVYLQKENIIDESGMPKERFSAEFPKEGPSILRIQQVVRGDSAAYFCASSRDRGHTEAFFGQGTRLTVV.

The genes are TRBV27 and TRBJ2-1, with D perhaps matching TRBD2 (6 bases). The germline V gene encodes CDR1 MNHEY and CDR2 SMNVEV (reference sequence). V was trimmed by 6 bases and J by 3 bases, leaving 9 bases between them. The length of the CDR3 is 13 residues. CDR3 coding DNA: TGTGCCAGCAGACGGGGGAACTACAATGAGCAGTTCTTC. It yields the protein CASRRGNYNEQFF.

The gene calls are TRBV21-1 and TRBJ1-2; the table's D call, TRBD1, has no DNA check behind it. TRBV21-1 is labeled a pseudogene. This CDR3 region has 16 residues. CDR3 residues: CASSKEKLDRNYGYTF. The CDR3 DNA is TGTGCCAGCAGCAAAGAAAAATTGGACAGGAACTATGGCTACACCTTC.